The sequence of this T cell receptor (beta chain) was determined in a study of vaccination and CD4 T cells after COVID-19 (dated by TCRdb to between 2020 and 2023). General notes on the study: Convalescent patients had a positive SARS-CoV-2 result on nasal swab PCR, and of these patients, several had mild disease and one had severe disease. Post-vaccine blood samples were obtained a median of approximately 74 days after the second vaccine dose, with a range of roughly 12 to 250 days. Post-COVID blood samples from convalescent patients were collected a median of around 100 days after diagnosis, with a range of roughly 35 to 170 days. Participants received two doses of either the Pfizer-BioNTech BNT162b2 vaccine (n=8) or the Moderna mRNA-1273 vaccine (n=2). Overlapping spike peptide pools from SARS-CoV-2 and from the common cold coronaviruses HCoV-NL63, HCoV-OC43 and HCoV-229E were used as culture stimuli. In under 13 COVID-19 convalescent patients and a few infection-naive healthy vaccine recipients, researchers compared the spike-specific CD4+ TCR repertoire from before mRNA vaccination with the repertoire from after. Six males and four females were included in the convalescent cohort, with two Hispanic individuals, seven Caucasians, two Asians and one multiracial person represented. Control cultures received a CEFX viral epitope pool as the positive control, an HIV-1 Nef peptide pool as the negative control, or no peptide. Study-level results and caveats: Among the post-vaccine SARS-CoV-2-reactive clones in convalescent patients, a median approximately 86% showed up only after vaccination, which suggests vaccine-specific priming. The median count of SARS-CoV-2-reactive clonotypes went up from 20 to 25 after infection to about 40 after vaccination, although the change was not significant. Only a relatively small number of convalescent patients were included in the study, and early timepoints following natural infection were not analyzed. Of the vaccine-specific clones found in convalescent patients, nearly all (304 of 307) were mono-reactive for SARS-CoV-2 spike instead of being cross-reactive with common cold coronaviruses.

Per the publication, the treatment or condition label means: approximately nine-day PBMC culture with coronavirus spike peptide pools or control peptides (ViraFEST assay). The study used the ViraFEST assay, which expanded antigen-specific T cells with peptide pools and then identified expanded clonotypes by TCR sequencing. The positive SARS-CoV-2 PCR tests of the convalescent patients were dated from March to December 2020, before the Alpha, Beta and Delta variants emerged in the United States. Each well held roughly 2 million PBMCs cultured in IMDM containing roughly 5% human AB serum and around 10 IU/ml IL-2, with about 10 ug/ml peptide pools added. Half of the culture medium was replaced with fresh IL-2-containing medium on days 3 and 7. After about 11 days of culture, CD4+ T cells were isolated by negative selection using the EasySep CD4+ T cell isolation kit. PBMCs were separated from whole blood using Ficoll-Paque Plus gradient centrifugation and then either used fresh or cryopreserved at -140C. In general, triplicate wells were set up for every culture condition.

This clonotype is classified as medium-sized (0.01 to 0.1%). The clone's antigen remains unknown. Per-base qualities were not stored, and no clone one base away is much larger. The receptor library was made with PCR. DNA from cultured CD4+ T cells was subjected to TCR sequencing with the Oncomine TCR Beta short-read assay at the Johns Hopkins FTIC core. The QIAamp micro DNA kit was used to extract genomic DNA from the cultured CD4+ T cells. The Oncomine TCR Beta libraries from cultured CD4+ T cells were pooled using unique dual indexes and then sequenced on an Illumina iSeq 100. As for the authors' bioinformatics: Non-productive sequences were removed, and CDR3s that did not start with C, did not end with F or W, or were shorter than 7 amino acids were discarded. Antigen-specific clonotypes were identified using the MANAFEST web application through comparison of peptide-stimulated wells with reference and other culture wells. An FDR below 0.05, an odds ratio above 5, and a productive frequency above 0.1% in at least two of three replicate wells were required for clones to be considered positive. Clonotypes that were significantly expanded in both SARS-CoV-2 spike wells and at least one common cold coronavirus spike condition were defined as cross-reactive. CDR3 homology was assessed with Levenshtein distances (stringdist) and unrooted phylogenetic trees (ape) in R version 3.6.1. The public sequencing data were trimmed at Q25 with fastp and processed into clonotypes with MiXCR by TCRdb, which kept only in-frame beta chains. Identical CDR3 proteins give one entry, which carries the most common genes and DNA. It is TCRdb's table, rather than the study itself, that gives the V and J calls and clone size. Within this sample are roughly 3,600 distinct CDR3 sequences, with 11% to 15% of them counted one time only. The ten biggest clones cover under 20% of the sample.

CDR1 and CDR2 are read off the germline V gene (reference sequence) as LNHNV and YYDKDF. The trim is 2 bases for V and 0 bases for J, with a gap of 8 bases between the germline ends. The CDR3 contains 15 residues, cysteine and phenylalanine counted. Left in the record is the CDR3 DNA by itself, 45 bases read in frame from the first base. This sequence was found in a human donor who had recovered from COVID-19. Sequencing input: CD4+ T cells from blood, cultured in vitro. The rearrangement combines TRBV15 with TRBJ1-3; TRBD1 might be the D gene, on 6 matching bases. The CDR3 is CATSRFRGSGNTIYF. The sequence in DNA is TGTGCCACCAGCAGATTCAGGGGCTCTGGAAACACCATATATTTT.